This T cell receptor (beta chain) was sequenced for a study of blood T cell repertoires in COVID-19. Study background: Acute and convalescent COVID-19 specimens originated in the United States, Italy and Spain. From T cells, B-cell-depleted T cells, or PBMCs came the material, which was cDNA or gDNA.

The authors' processing: Scientists estimated how many nucleated cells there were by amplifying reference gene primers. Repertoires were generated with immunoSEQ multiplex PCR, while TCRdb's copy carries only in-frame clones and drops some. D and trimming come from the DNA, and the V and J calls and clone size come from that table. The table lists around 62,000 clones, 70% to 90% of them singletons, with approximately 1.3% in the top ten. This receptor was obtained from a man in his sixties with acute or convalescent COVID-19. Sequenced input: peripheral blood.

The DNA for the CDR3 is TGCAGCGCAGTGGGGGGGGCAGAGAACACTGAAGCTTTCTTT. It codes for CSAVGGAENTEAFF. The chain has TRBV29-1 and TRBJ1-1; D might be TRBD1 (6 bases). Germline V gives CDR1 SQVTM, CDR2 ANQGSEA. V lost 7 bases, J lost 1 base, and 16 bases lay in between. The CDR3 covers 14 residues.